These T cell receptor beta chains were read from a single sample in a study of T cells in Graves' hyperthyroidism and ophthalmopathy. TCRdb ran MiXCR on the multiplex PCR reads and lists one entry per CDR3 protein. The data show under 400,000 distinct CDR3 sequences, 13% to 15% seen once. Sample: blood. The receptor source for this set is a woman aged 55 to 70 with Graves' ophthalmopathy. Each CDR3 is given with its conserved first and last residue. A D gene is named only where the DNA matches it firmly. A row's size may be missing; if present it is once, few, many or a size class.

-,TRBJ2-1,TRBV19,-,TGTGCCAGTAGTACAGTATCACCCCGGAGCGGCAATGAGCAGTTCTTC,CASSTVSPRSGNEQFF
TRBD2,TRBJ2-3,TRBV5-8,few,TGTGCCAGCAGCTCTAGCGGGAGGACCACAGATACGCAGTATTTT,CASSSSGRTTDTQYF
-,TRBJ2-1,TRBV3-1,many,TGTGCCAGCAGCACCCGTCTTGAGCAGTTCTTC,CASSTRLEQFF
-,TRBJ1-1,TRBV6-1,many,TGTGCCAGCAGTTTTACCGGGCCTGAAGCTTTCTTT,CASSFTGPEAFF
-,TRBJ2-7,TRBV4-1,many,TGCGCCAGCAGCCAAGAATCTCTTGCAAGCTCCTACGAGCAGTACTTC,CASSQESLASSYEQYF
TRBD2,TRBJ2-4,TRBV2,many,TGTGCCAGCAGTGAGGGTAGCGGGGGAGCCAAAAACATTCAGTACTTC,CASSEGSGGAKNIQYF
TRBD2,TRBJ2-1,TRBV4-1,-,TGCGCCAGCAGCCAAGATAAGGGACTAGCGGGAGGGCCCCCCCAATCAAATGAGCAGTTCTTC,CASSQDKGLAGGPPQSNEQFF
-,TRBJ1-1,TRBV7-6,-,TGTGCCAGCAGCTTACTATCGGCAGGGGAGAACACTGAAGCTTTCTTT,CASSLLSAGENTEAFF
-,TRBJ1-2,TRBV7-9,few,TGTGCCAGCAGCTCCGATCGGGGTCCGCGGCGAAGTGGCTACACCTTC,CASSSDRGPRRSGYTF
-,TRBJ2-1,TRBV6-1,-,TGTGCCAGCAGGGACCTAGCGAGAGGATCCTACAATGAGCAGTTCTTC,CASRDLARGSYNEQFF
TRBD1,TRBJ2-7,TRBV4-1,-,TGCGCCAGCAGCCAAGAAGGACAGGGGTCCTACGAGCAGTACTTC,CASSQEGQGSYEQYF
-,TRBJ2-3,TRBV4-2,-,TGTGCCAGCAGCCAGCAAAGGGGGACCACCACAGATACGCAGTATTTT,CASSQQRGTTTDTQYF
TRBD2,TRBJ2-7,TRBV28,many,TGTGCCAGCAGTTTATGGAAAAGGGAGGGGTACGAGCAGTACTTC,CASSLWKREGYEQYF
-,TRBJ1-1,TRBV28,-,TGTGCCAGCAGTTTATTAAACCCGGAGGGGGTAAACACTGAAGCTTTCTTT,CASSLLNPEGVNTEAFF
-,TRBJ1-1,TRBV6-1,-,TGTGCCAGCATCATTTGGGGGCGAAACGCTGAAGCTTTCTTT,CASIIWGRNAEAFF
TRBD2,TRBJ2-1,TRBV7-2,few,TGTGCCAGCAGCTTACCGACTAGCGGGAGCACGTTTCCTTACAATGAGCAGTTCTTC,CASSLPTSGSTFPYNEQFF
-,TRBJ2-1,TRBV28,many,TGTGCCAGCAGTTTACCGACAGCCACCTACAATGAGCAGTTCTTC,CASSLPTATYNEQFF
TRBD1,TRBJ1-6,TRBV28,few,TGTGCCACCTTGGGACAGGGTAATTCACCCCTCCACTTT,CATLGQGNSPLHF
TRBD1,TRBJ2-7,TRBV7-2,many,TGTGCCAGCAGCTTGGGGACAGGGAGAAACTACGAGCAGTACTTC,CASSLGTGRNYEQYF
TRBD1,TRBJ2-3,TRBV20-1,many,TGCAGTGCTTCCGGGACAGGGGCGGCAGATACGCAGTATTTT,CSASGTGAADTQYF
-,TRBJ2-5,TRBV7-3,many,TGTGCCAGCAGCTTAATGTCTGGGGAGACCCAGTACTTC,CASSLMSGETQYF
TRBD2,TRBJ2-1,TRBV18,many,TGTGCCAGCTCACCGATTCCCGGGACTAACAATGAGCAGTTCTTC,CASSPIPGTNNEQFF
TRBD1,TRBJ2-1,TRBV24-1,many,TGTGCCACCAGTGATCCGACAGGGCAGCAGGGCAATGAGCAGTTCTTC,CATSDPTGQQGNEQFF
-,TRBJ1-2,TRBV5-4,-,TGTGCCAGCAGCGAAAAGACACGGCCCAGGGGCTACACCTTC,CASSEKTRPRGYTF
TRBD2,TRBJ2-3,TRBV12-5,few,TGTGCTAGTGGCCCCCAACGGGGGGGCAGCGATACGCAGTATTTT,CASGPQRGGSDTQYF
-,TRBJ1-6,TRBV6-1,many,TGTGCCAGCACCTTATCCCCGGGACACAGAAATTCACCCCTCCACTTT,CASTLSPGHRNSPLHF
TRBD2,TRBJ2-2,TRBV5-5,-,TGTGCCAGCAGATTGGGACTAACGGGAGTCTACACCGGGGAGCTGTTTTTT,CASRLGLTGVYTGELFF
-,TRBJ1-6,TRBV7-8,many,TGTGCCAGCAGCTTAAGGGCAGGTTCCAATTCACCCCTCCACTTT,CASSLRAGSNSPLHF
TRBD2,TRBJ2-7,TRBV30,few,TGTGCCTGGAGTCTAGCGGAGCCCTACGAGCAGTACTTC,CAWSLAEPYEQYF
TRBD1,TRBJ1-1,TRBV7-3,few,TGTGCCAGCAGCCGCCTAGACAGGGGCGAGAACACTGAAGCTTTCTTT,CASSRLDRGENTEAFF
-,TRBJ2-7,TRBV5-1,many,TGCGCCAGCAGCCTAGGGACACTGACTTCTACTGGGGAGTACTACGAGCAGTACTTC,CASSLGTLTSTGEYYEQYF
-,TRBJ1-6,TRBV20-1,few,TGCAGTGCTGGAACAGGGCAGGAGAATTCACCCCTCCACTTT,CSAGTGQENSPLHF
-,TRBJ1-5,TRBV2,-,TGTGCCAGCAAGGGCATGAGCCATCAGCCCCAGCATTTT,CASKGMSHQPQHF
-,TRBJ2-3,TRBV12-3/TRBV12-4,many,TGTGCCAACAAGAGGGGAAGCACAGATACGCAGTATTTT,CANKRGSTDTQYF
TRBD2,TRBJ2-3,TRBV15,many,TGTGCCACCAGCAGAGACGGCAGAAGAGCGGGGGGCACAGATACGCAGTATTTT,CATSRDGRRAGGTDTQYF
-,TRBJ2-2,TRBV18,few,TGTGCCAGCTCACCGAACAGGGACGGGGAGCTGTTTTTT,CASSPNRDGELFF
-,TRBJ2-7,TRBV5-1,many,TGCGCCAGCAGCTTGGGACAGGTGGGATTTTACGAGCAGTACTTC,CASSLGQVGFYEQYF
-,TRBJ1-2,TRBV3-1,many,TGTGCCAGCAGACAAACTCCGGAGGGCTACACCTTC,CASRQTPEGYTF
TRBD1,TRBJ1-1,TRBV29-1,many,TGCAGCGTCTACGGACAGGGGGGTATGAACACTGAAGCTTTCTTT,CSVYGQGGMNTEAFF
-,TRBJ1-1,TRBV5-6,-,TGTGCCAGCAGCTTGGGCCAGGGGTCCTTAGAAGCTTTCTTT,CASSLGQGSLEAFF
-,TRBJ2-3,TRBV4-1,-,TGCGCCAGCAGCCACACAGGACCTTATTCTCGGGATACGCAGTATTTT,CASSHTGPYSRDTQYF
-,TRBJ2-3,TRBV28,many,TGTGCCAGCGGGAGGCGGTTGGATACGCAGTATTTT,CASGRRLDTQYF
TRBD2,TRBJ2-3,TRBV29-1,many,TGCAGCGTTGGCCTAGCGGGAGTAACAGATACGCAGTATTTT,CSVGLAGVTDTQYF
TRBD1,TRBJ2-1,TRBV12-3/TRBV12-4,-,TGTGCCAGCAGTTTGGAGACAGGGGGAAGAATTGAGCAGTTCTTC,CASSLETGGRIEQFF
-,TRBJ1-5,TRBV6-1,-,TGTGCCAGCAACCAGGGAAGCAATCAGCCCCAGCATTTT,CASNQGSNQPQHF
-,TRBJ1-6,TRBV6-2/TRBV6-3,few,TGTGCCAGCAGTGGCCGGGACGGCGGGGATTCACCCCTCCACTTT,CASSGRDGGDSPLHF
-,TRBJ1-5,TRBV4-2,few,TGTGCCAGCAGCCAAGAAAATGGGGGTTACCAGCCCCAGCATTTT,CASSQENGGYQPQHF
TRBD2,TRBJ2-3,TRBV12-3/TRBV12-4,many,TGTGCCAGCACCGCACTAGCGGGAGCAGGAACAGATACGCAGTATTTT,CASTALAGAGTDTQYF
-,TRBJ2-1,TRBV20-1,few,TGCAGTGCTAGGGACTCCCTACGACTTCACAATGAGCAGTTCTTC,CSARDSLRLHNEQFF
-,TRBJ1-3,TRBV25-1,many,TGTGCCAGCAGTGAGGTGGCAGGGGTCGGAAACACCATATATTTT,CASSEVAGVGNTIYF
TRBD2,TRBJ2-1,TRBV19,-,TGTGCCAGTAGTATCCCTAGCGGGAGAGACAATGAGCAGTTCTTC,CASSIPSGRDNEQFF
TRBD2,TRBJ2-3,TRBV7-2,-,TGTGCCAGCAGCTACGGGACTACCGTCACAGATACGCAGTATTTT,CASSYGTTVTDTQYF
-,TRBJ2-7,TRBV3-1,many,TGTGCCAGCAGCCAAGGAGGTGGTGGGGGGGGCGCGGAGCAGTACTTC,CASSQGGGGGGAEQYF
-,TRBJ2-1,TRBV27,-,TGTGCCAGCAGTTTTTCTCGTTACGATGGCGATGAGCAGTTCTTC,CASSFSRYDGDEQFF
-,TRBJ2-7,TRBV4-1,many,TGCGCCAGCAGCCAAGAAGGGACGGACTACGAGCAGTACTTC,CASSQEGTDYEQYF
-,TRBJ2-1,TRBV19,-,TGTGCCAGTAGGCCCGGGACCATCGGGAATGAGCAGTTCTTC,CASRPGTIGNEQFF
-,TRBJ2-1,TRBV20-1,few,TGCAGTGCTAGAGTGGGCTCCTACAATGAGCAGTTCTTC,CSARVGSYNEQFF
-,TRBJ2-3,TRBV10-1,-,TGCGCCAGCAGTGCCGCCCGCGTAGATACGCAGTATTTT,CASSAARVDTQYF